This TCR beta chain was documented in a study of blood T cell repertoires in COVID-19. Study-wide context: The analysed material was cDNA or gDNA that came from T cells, B-cell-depleted T cells, or PBMCs.

This clone was seen only once. Profiling relied on immunoSEQ multiplex PCR, and the TCRdb table lists in-frame clones only, not all of them. The sample consists of 130,000 to 150,000 clones, roughly 89% of them appearing once. CDR1 is LGHNT, CDR2 FRNRAP, per germline. This CDR3 region has 16 residues. The V and J ends lost 7 bases and 6 bases respectively, with 22 bases between them. Individuals in the exposed group had encountered a COVID-19 case within 2 weeks preceding study entry. The rearrangement links TRBV12-5 to TRBJ2-1; TRBD2 might be the D (6 bases). Material: PBMCs or T cells enriched from blood (not recorded which). The TCR originated in a woman in her 50s who had been exposed to COVID-19. The CDR3 DNA reads as TGTGCTAGTGTCCCCGGCCGTAGCGGTGGAGGCAATGAGCAGTTCTTC. The encoded protein is CASVPGRSGGGNEQFF.